Following are 28 T cell receptor beta chains from one sample sequenced in a study of shared clonotypes between healthy human individuals. Data came from immunoSEQ multiplex PCR; TCRdb stores just in-frame clones and leaves some out. The sample holds some 1.1 million clones, 70% to 80% seen once. Sequencing was carried out using memory CD4+ T cells from PBMCs. Sample subset: CD45RA-negative fraction. The receptors were gathered from a man younger than 35 in good health. Some clones in this sample may be carry-over from other donors' samples.

The rearrangement uses TRBV7-2 and TRBJ2-3; D perhaps matches TRBD1 (6 bases). This CDR3 spans 15 amino acids. With 1 base removed from V and 1 base from J, the gap between germline ends came to 9 bases. CDR1 and CDR2 (germline): SGHTA, FQGNSA. The CDR3 sequence is CASSLGQVGTDTQYF. In nucleotides, the CDR3 is TGTGCCAGCAGCTTAGGACAGGTGGGCACAGATACGCAGTATTTT.

The rearrangement joins TRBV18 to TRBJ2-3, with TRBD2 identical over 14 bases. V lost 4 bases and J lost 3; bases outside the gene matches: 3. The CDR3 sequence is 16 residues long. Per germline, CDR1 KGHSH and CDR2 LQKENI. In DNA, the CDR3 is TGTGCCAGCTCACGAGGGACTAGCGGGAGTACAGATACGCAGTATTTT. Translated: CASSRGTSGSTDTQYF.

This clone was counted between two and nine times. This CDR3 is also generated by other DNA sequences in the sample. The chain uses TRBV11-2 and TRBJ1-1; 7 bases line up with TRBD1. V lost 8 bases and J lost 3; bases outside the gene matches: 6. CDR1 is SGHAT, CDR2 FQNNGV, per germline. The CDR3 is 13 amino acids. CDR3 in amino acids: CASRWTGDTEAFF. CDR3 nucleotides: TGTGCCAGCCGATGGACAGGAGACACTGAAGCTTTCTTT.

The V gene is TRBV19, the J gene TRBJ1-4; D call uncertain. This CDR3 is built from 15 residues. The V and J ends lost 6 bases and 4 bases respectively, with 15 bases between them. Germline V gene sequence: CDR1 LNHDA, CDR2 SQIVND (reference sequence). CDR3 region: CASRRMAGGNEKLFF. The CDR3 DNA follows: TGTGCCAGTAGACGGATGGCCGGCGGTAATGAAAAACTGTTTTTT.

The count of this clone is one. The rearrangement links TRBV5-1 to TRBJ1-2; 8 nucleotides agree with TRBD1. CDR3 length: 14 residues. J lost 6 bases, V lost 4 bases, and 8 bases had no gene match. Germline V gene sequence: CDR1 SGHRS, CDR2 YFSETQ. CDR3 sequence: CASSPGDRTDGYTF. In DNA, the CDR3 is TGCGCCAGCAGCCCAGGGGACAGGACAGATGGCTACACCTTC.

This clone came up once. This sequence joins TRBV7-9 and TRBJ2-7, with TRBD1 matching over 8 bases. This CDR3 is 13 amino acids long. Germline values: CDR1 SEHNR, CDR2 FQNEAQ (reference sequence). V lost 3 bases and J lost 5; bases outside the gene matches: 3. This CDR3 is CASSLTGVHEQYF. DNA for the CDR3: TGTGCCAGCAGCTTGACAGGGGTCCACGAGCAGTACTTC.

This clone was counted at least ten times. This same CDR3 is encoded by further DNA sequences in the sample. V and J are TRBV30 and TRBJ2-7; D is uncertain. The V gene lost 3 bases and the J gene lost 5 bases, with 20 bases spanning the gap. The CDR3 is made up of 15 amino acids. The germline gives CDR1 GTSNPN, CDR2 SVGIG (reference sequence). The CDR3 DNA follows: TGTGCCTGGAGCGCCAACCGGGCCCCATCAAACGAGCAGTACTTC. This encodes CAWSANRAPSNEQYF.

This chain joins TRBV7-9 and TRBJ2-5; 7 bases fit TRBD2. The CDR3 spans 15 residues. The junction had 3 bases not matched to a gene; V was cut back by 0 bases and J by 2 bases. Germline loops: CDR1 SEHNR, CDR2 FQNEAQ (reference sequence). CDR3 region: CASSLASGEQETQYF. CDR3 nucleotides: TGTGCCAGCAGCTTAGCCAGCGGGGAACAAGAGACCCAGTACTTC.

The gene calls are TRBV6-6 and TRBJ1-5; D gene unclear. Trimming removed 2 bases at V and 7 bases at J, with 15 bases between. Germline values: CDR1 MNHNY, CDR2 SVGAGI (reference sequence). The CDR3 length is 15 residues. DNA of the CDR3: TGTGCCAGCAGTTACGAACGGGGAATGAGGCAGCCCCAGCATTTT. Its protein product is CASSYERGMRQPQHF.

This chain joins TRBV18 and TRBJ1-1; D might be TRBD1 (5 bases). Germline V gene lookup returns CDR1 KGHSH and CDR2 LQKENI. CDR3 length equals 16 residues. The germline V and J ends were trimmed by 6 bases and 3 bases, with 20 bases remaining between them. CDR3 sequence reads: CASSQLLGVGDTEAFF. Here the CDR3 DNA reads TGTGCCAGCTCGCAACTGCTAGGGGTAGGAGACACTGAAGCTTTCTTT.

The J gene is TRBJ1-2, the V gene TRBV2, with D unresolved. CDR1 and CDR2 from the germline V gene are SNHLY and FYNNEI. There are 13 residues in the CDR3. The V gene lost 6 bases and the J gene lost 1 base, with 9 bases spanning the gap. As DNA, the CDR3 is TGTGCCAGCAGCGGCAGTATTAACTATGGCTACACCTTC. This gives the protein CASSGSINYGYTF.

The chain links TRBV5-1 to TRBJ2-5; 8 nucleotides align to TRBD1. CDR1 and CDR2 from the germline V gene are SGHRS and YFSETQ. This CDR3 spans 16 amino acids. V shed 5 bases, J shed 4 bases, and the junction held 13 bases outside the gene matches. The CDR3 sequence: CASSYAGGAIGETQYF. As DNA, the CDR3 is TGCGCCAGCAGTTATGCAGGGGGCGCTATAGGAGAGACCCAGTACTTC.

The chain has TRBV7-2 and TRBJ2-7; D ambiguous. V was trimmed by 3 bases and J by 9 bases, leaving 12 bases between them. Germline V gene sequence: CDR1 SGHTA, CDR2 FQGNSA. The CDR3 sequence is 12 residues long. The chain's CDR3 is CASSLDGPGQYF. In DNA, the CDR3 is TGTGCCAGCAGCTTGGACGGTCCCGGGCAGTACTTC.

About this clone itself: In the same sample, other DNA sequences code for this CDR3. This chain uses TRBV19 with TRBJ1-5; 7 bases line up with TRBD1. This CDR3 comprises 16 residues. Germline CDR1 and CDR2: LNHDA and SQIVND (reference sequence). The trim removed 2 bases at V and 0 bases at J, leaving 4 bases unmatched. The CDR3 DNA follows: TGTGCCAGTAGTATAAGGGGGACAGATAGCAATCAGCCCCAGCATTTT. Translation: CASSIRGTDSNQPQHF.

The V and J genes are TRBV19 and TRBJ1-2, with D unclear. Germline CDR1 reads LNHDA; CDR2 reads SQIVND (reference sequence). This CDR3 region has 15 residues. Trimming left V 3 bases short and J 3 bases short, with 14 bases between. The CDR3 loop reads CASSISGLADYGYTF. CDR3 coding DNA: TGTGCCAGTAGTATCTCCGGGCTAGCGGACTATGGCTACACCTTC.

This chain links TRBV7-8 with TRBJ1-2; D is unresolved. The CDR3 runs 15 residues. Germline lookup yields CDR1 SGHVS and CDR2 FQNEAQ. The V end lost 2 bases, the J end lost 3 bases, and 13 bases lay between the germline ends. CDR3 in amino acids: CASSLRLRRDYGYTF. In DNA, the CDR3 is TGTGCCAGCAGCTTACGGTTGCGCCGTGACTATGGCTACACCTTC.

With regard to this clone: The same CDR3 can be traced to other DNA sequences in this sample. The V call is TRBV30, the J call TRBJ1-2; D call uncertain. Trimming took 5 bases from V and 1 from J, leaving 11 bases between them. In germline, CDR1 is GTSNPN, CDR2 SVGIG (reference sequence). CDR3 length equals 13 residues. CDR3 loop: CAWVGGNNYGYTF. The CDR3 nucleotides read TGTGCCTGGGTAGGAGGGAATAACTATGGCTACACCTTC.

CDR3 sequence: CAIKTDRGPQETQYF. CDR3 sequence (DNA): TGTGCCATCAAAACGGACAGAGGACCCCAAGAGACCCAGTACTTC. This chain joins TRBV10-3 and TRBJ2-5, with D tentatively TRBD1 (6 bases). Trimming cost V 7 bases and J 1 base, with 16 bases left between them. This CDR3 is built from 15 residues. Germline V CDR1 and CDR2: ENHRY, SYGVKD.

This clone appeared a few times. The V call is TRBV28, the J call TRBJ2-3, with unresolved D. Between the trimmed V and J ends, which lost 11 bases and 1 base, there was a span of 1 base. Germline V gene data show CDR1 as MDHEN and CDR2 as SYDVKM. The CDR3 runs to 9 residues. CDR3 nucleotides: TGTGCCCGCACAGATACGCAGTATTTT. Translated, it gives CARTDTQYF.

This clone has just a few counts. V usage is TRBV5-4 and J usage is TRBJ1-2; the match to TRBD1 covers 9 bases. CDR1 is SGHNT, CDR2 YYREEE, per germline (reference sequence). J gave up 2 bases and V 4 bases, and 6 bases lay outside the gene matches. The CDR3 contains 15 residues. Here the CDR3 reads CASSPEGQGNYGYTF. In DNA form, the CDR3 reads TGTGCCAGCAGCCCGGAGGGACAGGGAAACTATGGCTACACCTTC.

V and J are TRBV27 and TRBJ1-3; 7 nucleotides line up with TRBD1. Germline loops: CDR1 MNHEY, CDR2 SMNVEV (reference sequence). The CDR3 is made up of 15 amino acids. The V gene end was trimmed by 4 bases and the J gene end by 2 bases; junction bases not matched to a gene: 5. The CDR3 reads CASSSWDSPGNTIYF. The DNA for the CDR3 is TGTGCCAGCAGTTCGTGGGACAGCCCTGGAAACACCATATATTTT.

The chain has TRBV4-2 and TRBJ1-2; D might be TRBD1 (6 bases). The CDR3 is made up of 15 amino acids. Looked up from germline, CDR1 is LGHNA and CDR2 is YNFKEQ. V was trimmed by 4 bases and J by 8 bases, leaving 20 bases between them. The DNA for the CDR3 is TGTGCCAGCAGCCTGGGATTAGGGGGTCGTGAGGGCTACACCTTC. Its translation: CASSLGLGGREGYTF.

This clone came up once. The chain carries TRBV11-3 and TRBJ2-1, with D unclear. The CDR3 consists of 13 residues. Trimming cost V 0 bases and J 9 bases, with 9 bases left between them. Germline loops: CDR1 SGHNT, CDR2 YENEEA. The CDR3 DNA sequence: TGTGCCAGCAGCTTAGAGGGTTCGGGTGAGCAGTTCTTC. As protein: CASSLEGSGEQFF.

This clone was detected ten times or more. This sequence joins TRBV19 and TRBJ2-5; 8 bases are shared with TRBD1. From germline, CDR1 is LNHDA and CDR2 SQIVND (reference sequence). The V gene end was trimmed by 10 bases and the J gene end by 0 bases; junction bases not matched to a gene: 4. This CDR3 contains 13 residues. The CDR3 DNA reads as TGTGCCACCCGGACAGGGAACCAAGAGACCCAGTACTTC. This translates into CATRTGNQETQYF. Full variable domain (remainder filled in from reference TRBV19 and TRBJ2-5): DGGITQSPKYLFRKEGQNVTLSCEQNLNHDAMYWYRQDPGQGLRLIYYSQIVNDFQKGDIAEGYSVSREKKESFPLTVTSAQKNPTAFYLCATRTGNQETQYFGPGTRLLVL.

The chain couples TRBV7-3 to TRBJ1-3; D not certain. From germline, CDR1 is SGHTA and CDR2 FQGTGA. This CDR3 comprises 13 residues. V lost 2 bases and J 4 bases, leaving 6 bases between the germline ends. The CDR3 bases are TGTGCCAGCAGCTTATATGGCGGAAACACCATATATTTT. Residues: CASSLYGGNTIYF.

The gene calls are TRBV5-4 and TRBJ2-5; D not certain. Deletions cut 0 bases from V and 3 bases from J, with 6 bases between. The CDR3 is made up of 13 amino acids. Germline CDR1 reads SGHNT; CDR2 reads YYREEE (reference sequence). The CDR3 coding sequence is TGTGCCAGCAGCTTGGGGCCTGAAGAGACCCAGTACTTC. This codes for CASSLGPEETQYF. Using reference TRBV5-4 and TRBJ2-5 for the parts outside the CDR3, the full variable domain is ETGVTQSPTHLIKTRGQQVTLRCSSQSGHNTVSWYQQALGQGPQFIFQYYREEENGRGNFPPRFSGLQFPNYSSELNVNALELDDSALYLCASSLGPEETQYFGPGTRLLVL.

This chain links TRBV4-1 with TRBJ1-5; no definite D call. The CDR3 is 14 amino acids. Germline V gene sequence: CDR1 MGHRA, CDR2 YSYEKL. The germline V and J ends were trimmed by 2 bases and 6 bases, with 11 bases remaining between them. The CDR3 DNA sequence: TGCGCCAGCAGCCAACTCCTAGAGGGTCAGCCCCAGCATTTT. Residues: CASSQLLEGQPQHF.

The chain carries TRBV6-6 and TRBJ2-7; TRBD1 aligns across 10 bases. This CDR3 contains 14 residues. CDR1 is MNHNY and CDR2 is SVGAGI in the germline V gene (reference sequence). V was clipped by 5 bases and J by 2 bases; unmatched bases: 3. The CDR3 loop reads CASSTGTGAYEQYF. CDR3 DNA: TGTGCCAGCAGTACCGGGACAGGGGCCTACGAGCAGTACTTC.